This is a list of T cell receptor beta chains from one sample in a study of regulatory T cells in long-lasting Graves disease. Each CDR3 protein is one row after TCRdb ran MiXCR on the multiplex PCR reads. Of 440,000 or so distinct CDR3 sequences in the sample, less than 20% were seen once. These data also formed part of another study, on T cells in Graves' hyperthyroidism and ophthalmopathy.

The sequenced sample was peripheral blood mononuclear cells (PBMCs), obtained at new diagnosis, from a patient treated with antithyroid drugs. The receptors were sampled from a woman aged 25 to 39 with Graves disease. CDR3s include the opening cysteine and the closing phenylalanine or tryptophan. D genes are given only for firm matches. Not every row has a clone size; where given, it reads once, few, many or a size class.

>many|TRBV7-9|NA|TRBJ2-7
TGTGCCAGCAGTTTTCCTGAGACAGAGACCTACGAGCAGTACTTC
CASSFPETETYEQYF
>few|TRBV7-9|TRBD2|TRBJ2-7
TGTGCCAGCAGCTCCGGGACTAGCGGGAGGAGTTACGAGCAGTACTTC
CASSSGTSGRSYEQYF
>NA|TRBV20-1|TRBD2|TRBJ2-1
TGCAGTGCTACAGCCCGGCTCGGACTAGCGGGAGTGAGCTCCTACAATGAGCAGTTCTTC
CSATARLGLAGVSSYNEQFF
>many|TRBV7-9|NA|TRBJ2-3
TGTGCCAGTAGGGGGAGTGGCACAGATACGCAGTATTTT
CASRGSGTDTQYF
>many|TRBV3-1|NA|TRBJ2-1
TGTGCCAGCAGTCGCATTTTTTGGTATGCTGAGCAGTTCTTC
CASSRIFWYAEQFF
>NA|TRBV7-9|NA|TRBJ2-7
TGTGCCAGCAGCTCCTCCCTAGAGGACGAGCAGTACTTC
CASSSSLEDEQYF
>few|TRBV14|TRBD1|TRBJ1-2
TGTGCCAGCAGCCAAGTGGGGACAGATGGCTACACCTTC
CASSQVGTDGYTF
>NA|TRBV20-1|NA|TRBJ1-3
TGCAGTGCTAAGAGGGGGGGAGGAGGAAACACCATATATTTT
CSAKRGGGGNTIYF
>few|TRBV5-1|NA|TRBJ2-2
TGCGCCAGCAGTCTTAAGACGAGACACAACACCGGGGAGCTGTTTTTT
CASSLKTRHNTGELFF
>few|TRBV28|NA|TRBJ1-1
TGTGCCAGCAGCCATTACGTTGACAGCTCTGAAGCTTTCTTT
CASSHYVDSSEAFF
>many|TRBV28|TRBD1|TRBJ2-7
TGTGCCAGCAGTTTCCAGGGACAGAACTACGAGCAGTACTTC
CASSFQGQNYEQYF
>many|TRBV7-9|NA|TRBJ1-5
TGTGCCAGCAGTAAAGGGGGGGGAGAAGGTCAGCCCCAGCATTTT
CASSKGGGEGQPQHF
>many|TRBV2|NA|TRBJ2-3
TGTGCCAGTATGAGGGCTAGCGATAGCACAGATACGCAGTATTTT
CASMRASDSTDTQYF
>NA|TRBV11-2|NA|TRBJ2-1
TGTGCCAGCAGCCCGACGGCAGTTCCTGAGCAGTTCTTC
CASSPTAVPEQFF
>many|TRBV7-9|NA|TRBJ2-5
TGTGCCAGCGAAAGCACCGGGGAGAGGGAGACCCAGTACTTC
CASESTGERETQYF
>many|TRBV28|NA|TRBJ2-4
TGTGCCAGCAGAACTAGCCAAAACATTCAGTACTTC
CASRTSQNIQYF
>few|TRBV28|NA|TRBJ1-5
TGTGCCAGCATCGGGTCCTTTGCTCAGCCCCAGCATTTT
CASIGSFAQPQHF
>NA|TRBV12-3/TRBV12-4|TRBD1|TRBJ2-3
TGTGCCAGCAACGAGGACAGGACTAGCACAGATACGCAGTATTTT
CASNEDRTSTDTQYF
>many|TRBV28|NA|TRBJ2-7
TGTGCCAGCAGTTCCCGCCGGGACACCTTGTACGAGCAGTACTTC
CASSSRRDTLYEQYF
>many|TRBV7-9|TRBD2|TRBJ2-1
TGTGCCAGCACCCTGGGACTAAGCGGGAGCCATGATGAGCAGTTCTTC
CASTLGLSGSHDEQFF
>NA|TRBV5-1|TRBD2|TRBJ2-5
TGCGCCAGCAGCCCCGGGACTAGCGGGAGCCTGGAGACCCAGTACTTC
CASSPGTSGSLETQYF
>few|TRBV4-3|NA|TRBJ1-5
TGCGCCAGCAGCCAAGAAAGGGGGCAGCCCCAGCATTTT
CASSQERGQPQHF
>many|TRBV27|TRBD2|TRBJ2-1
TGTGCCAGCAGCCGATTAGCGGGAGGTATATACAATGAGCAGTTCTTC
CASSRLAGGIYNEQFF
>many|TRBV12-3/TRBV12-4|TRBD1|TRBJ2-5
TGTGCCAGTGGACAGGCCGCAGAGACCCAGTACTTC
CASGQAAETQYF
>few|TRBV6-5|TRBD2|TRBJ2-6
TGTGCCAGCAGTTACAACGGACTAGCGGGAGTTCCAGGGGCCAACGTCCTGACTTTC
CASSYNGLAGVPGANVLTF
>NA|TRBV3-1|TRBD1|TRBJ2-7
TGTGCCAGCAGACAGACAGGGGGCTTTCCTTTCTACGAGCAGTACTTC
CASRQTGGFPFYEQYF
>many|TRBV28|NA|TRBJ2-7
TGTGCCAGCAGAGCCAACCGGGATAACATCTACGAGCAGTACTTC
CASRANRDNIYEQYF
>few|TRBV6-1|NA|TRBJ1-5
TGTGCCAGCGAGAATCAGCCCCAGCATTTT
CASENQPQHF
>many|TRBV11-2|NA|TRBJ1-2
TGTGCCAGCAGCTTAGTGAGCGCGAATGGCTACACCTTC
CASSLVSANGYTF
>few|TRBV10-2|NA|TRBJ2-3
TGCGCCAGCAGTGAAGGCGGATGGGGCACAGATACGCAGTATTTT
CASSEGGWGTDTQYF
>many|TRBV28|TRBD1|TRBJ2-7
TGTGCCAGCGGCTCCGGGACAGTCGACTACGAGCAGTACTTC
CASGSGTVDYEQYF
>many|TRBV20-1|NA|TRBJ1-5
TGCAGTGCTTACCCCGGACAGAGGGCCCAGCCCCAGCATTTT
CSAYPGQRAQPQHF
>NA|TRBV15|NA|TRBJ2-7
TGTGCCACCAGCAGAGATCGGGCTAGGCCACTCGAGCAGTACTTC
CATSRDRARPLEQYF
>NA|TRBV6-9|NA|TRBJ1-1
TGTGCCAGCAGTTACACGAGGGGCCCCACTGAAGCTTTCTTT
CASSYTRGPTEAFF
>NA|TRBV4-1|NA|TRBJ1-3
TGCGCCAGCAGCCAAGAAGTCGGCCTCTCTGGAAACACCATATATTTT
CASSQEVGLSGNTIYF
>NA|TRBV5-1|TRBD1|TRBJ2-7
TGTGCCAGCAGCTTGTACGGGACAGGACGCTACGAGCAGTACTTC
CASSLYGTGRYEQYF
>few|TRBV6-1|NA|TRBJ2-4
TGTGCCAGCAGACCTAAGAGGTTGGCCAAAAACATTCAGTACTTC
CASRPKRLAKNIQYF
>many|TRBV6-2/TRBV6-3|NA|TRBJ2-2
TGTGCCAGCAGTTTAAGGGGGGGAGAGGACACCGGGGAGCTGTTTTTT
CASSLRGGEDTGELFF
>many|TRBV28|NA|TRBJ2-7
TGTGCCAGCAGTCACGAGTTGTACGAGCAGTACTTC
CASSHELYEQYF
>few|TRBV15|TRBD1|TRBJ1-5
TGTGCCACCAGCAGCCCCACCGGGTCCGACAGGGGAAGCAATCAGCCCCAGCATTTT
CATSSPTGSDRGSNQPQHF
>few|TRBV5-1|NA|TRBJ1-1
TGCGCCAGCAGCTTGGCCGACGGGGCGACTGAAGCTTTCTTT
CASSLADGATEAFF
>NA|TRBV9|NA|TRBJ2-7
TGTGCCAGCAGCGCGGACAGCGGACCCTACTACGAGCAGTACTTC
CASSADSGPYYEQYF
>many|TRBV6-2/TRBV6-3|NA|TRBJ2-3
TGTGCCAGCAGTGAATCGATCGTCTCGGATACGCAGTATTTT
CASSESIVSDTQYF
>NA|TRBV6-2/TRBV6-3|NA|TRBJ1-2
TGTGCCAGCAGCCCCAGGACAGTACCTAACTATGGCTACACCTTC
CASSPRTVPNYGYTF
>NA|TRBV7-6|NA|TRBJ2-7
TGTGCCAGCAGCTTAGTGGGTGGGTTTGACGAGCAGTACTTC
CASSLVGGFDEQYF
>many|TRBV11-1|TRBD1|TRBJ1-1
TGTGCCAGCAGCTTAGATGGACAGGGGTGGAACACTGAAGCTTTCTTT
CASSLDGQGWNTEAFF
>NA|TRBV7-9|NA|TRBJ2-7
TGTGCCAGCAGCCCAAGTACACAAGAAGACGGCTACGAGCAGTACTTC
CASSPSTQEDGYEQYF
>many|TRBV30|NA|TRBJ2-1
TGTGCCTGGAGTAACCGGCCCTTCGTGTTCTTC
CAWSNRPFVFF
>NA|TRBV30|TRBD2|TRBJ2-5
TGTGCCTGGAGTGTCACTAGCGGACCCTACAATGAGCGGTTCTTC
CAWSVTSGPYNERFF
>many|TRBV27|NA|TRBJ2-7
TGTGCCAGCTCTCGTGCAGGCTCCTACGAGCAGTACTTC
CASSRAGSYEQYF
>few|TRBV18|NA|TRBJ2-4
TGTGCCAGCTCACCACAGGCCAAAAACATTCAGTACTTC
CASSPQAKNIQYF
>few|TRBV28|NA|TRBJ1-1
TGTGCCAGCAGTTCGGGGGGGAGGACGGCTGAAGCTTTCTTT
CASSSGGRTAEAFF
>NA|TRBV6-9|NA|TRBJ2-1
TGTGCCAGCAGTTCAGAAGGCGGGCAGTTCTTC
CASSSEGGQFF